The table lists the clone carrying this T cell receptor beta chain with a count of one. The antigen is unknown. The sample is drawn from a study of cytomegalovirus exposure and HLA in healthy donors. Whole-study results and caveats: Most TCRs appeared rarely, but some public TCRs recurred in many donors.

Donors in the study were healthy people who gave bone marrow. Use of 60 Vbeta and 13 Jbeta primers characterized the PCR. TCRdb's copy holds only in-frame clones and misses some; the assay was immunoSEQ multiplex PCR. This repertoire shows around 72,000 clones, 65% to 80% found once; its top ten account for about a fifth. The TCR sequence derives from a middle-aged man in good health and CMV-seropositive. The material sequenced was PBMCs.

DNA of the CDR3: TGTGCCAGCTCGGGGAGGATCGCTTTCTTT. Translating it yields CASSGRIAFF. The chain carries TRBV18 and TRBJ1-1; D is undetermined. The CDR3 runs 10 residues. Germline CDR1 and CDR2: KGHSH and LQKENI. The V gene lost 6 bases and the J gene lost 11 bases, with 10 bases spanning the gap.